This entry features one TCR beta chain sequence. This clonotype was detected a few times. Its antigen is currently not known. Base qualities were left out, and no much larger clone turns up one base away. Library generation was performed with 5' RACE. The sequencer listed for this sample is Illumina HiSeq 2500. A second PCR of roughly 7 to 11 cycles was performed with a sample-barcoded 5' primer and a J-beta primer mix. A unique molecular identifier was introduced onto each TCR beta cDNA molecule by a template-switch 5' adaptor carrying 12 random nucleotides. Each sample yielded at least 2.5 million CDR3-containing paired-end reads. The Mint cDNA synthesis kit, primed by a TRBC-specific oligonucleotide, was used to synthesize first-strand cDNA from all RNA. Following uracil-DNA glycosylase treatment, a first 18-cycle PCR with universal primers M1SS and BC2_uni_R was performed on all cDNA. On the authors' methods: For normalization, 1 million high-quality reads, each with a distinct molecular identifier, were randomly selected from each sample. Instead of being binned into consensus sequences, reads with shared molecular identifiers were discarded. CDR3 identification, clonotype clustering and error correction used MiTCR with a Q25 quality threshold and the strictest error-elimination algorithm. Lower-bound total TCR beta diversity was estimated with a nonparametric unseen species model using Euler transformation. Using fastp at Q25 and MiXCR, TCRdb reprocessed the public reads and kept productive beta chains. Identical CDR3 protein sequences are pooled into one entry, listed with their most common genes and DNA. The V and J calls were determined by TCRdb, not by the authors. For this sample the table gives about 780,000 distinct CDR3 sequences, of which around 50% were detected only once. The ten largest clones represent 15% to 20% of the sample.

The data stem from a study of blood T cells in healthy people across ages (dated by TCRdb to between 2014 and 2017). In the study overall: In model experiments, roughly one uniquely barcoded TCR beta cDNA molecule per two T cells was captured by template switching. Using deep sequencing normalized with unique cDNA molecular identifiers, the study measured how TCR beta repertoire diversity changes with age. The donors were divided into four age groups: young (average roughly 17 years), middle-aged (roughly 40), aged (under 70) and long-lived (about 79). To avoid experimental bias, donors of different ages were distributed randomly across sequencing lanes. Two additional independent replicas of 1 million unique cDNA reads from the same blood draw were analyzed for two donors (one aged 18 to 30 and one aged 80 or older). Study-level results and caveats: Observed TCR beta diversity per million T cells fell roughly linearly with age, and a significant reduction was already apparent by age roughly 40. Because profiling used bulk unsorted PBMCs, naive and antigen-experienced compartments could not be compared conclusively. There was a strong correlation between observed TCR beta diversity and the percentage of naive T cells measured by flow cytometry. Compared with the aged group, the long-lived group had more naive CD4+ T cells, fewer expanded clones and increased TCR diversity, suggesting age selection. The CMV infection status of donors was not known, potentially confounding age-related changes in expanded clonotypes. Estimates of total diversity based on one million sequenced T cells were considered lower bounds and underestimates.

The 39 donors, aged roughly 6 to 95 years, were systemically healthy Caucasian individuals from Russia. Each donor gave 8 to 10 milliliters of peripheral blood, collected into EDTA-treated Vacutainer tubes. PBMCs were isolated by Ficoll-Paque density-gradient centrifugation, with at least 7 million obtained per sample. Trizol reagent was used to extract total RNA from PBMCs, with at least 5.5 micrograms per sample. For every donor, an aliquot of PBMCs went through flow cytometry to measure the percentages of naive CD45RAhigh/CD27high T cells. From the germline V gene (reference sequence), CDR1 is DFQATT and CDR2 is SNEGSKA. The CDR3 spans 16 residues, from the cysteine through the phenylalanine. Only the CDR3 part of the read is kept: 48 bases, read in frame from the first base.

The sequence came from a man at least 80 years old in good health. Specimen: blood. The chain is encoded by TRBV20-1 joined to TRBJ2-7; a stretch of 13 junction bases matches TRBD2. The end of the DNA is better explained by TRBJ2-5, so the J call may be wrong. CDR3 reads: CSASIRRTSGSETQYF. The DNA sequence is as follows: TGCAGTGCTAGTATCCGTAGGACTAGCGGGAGCGAGACCCAGTACTTC.